The sample holds many counts of the clone carrying this TCR beta chain. This sample is part of a study of T cells in Graves' hyperthyroidism and ophthalmopathy. Amplified TCR beta CDR3 regions came from RNA transcripts. The HTBI primer set drove a first-round RT-PCR of the TCR CDR3. TCRdb itself ran the multiplex PCR reads through MiXCR, one entry per CDR3 protein. The sample records 500,000 to 750,000 distinct CDR3 sequences, 15% to 18% being singletons. The CDR3 is 17 amino acids. Germline lookup yields CDR1 DFQATT and CDR2 SNEGSKA (reference sequence). V lost 0 bases to trimming and J lost 5 bases; unmatched junction nucleotides: 13.

The sequenced sample was blood. The sequence was obtained from a woman aged 25 to 39 with Graves' hyperthyroidism. The genes are TRBV20-1 and TRBJ2-3; the match to TRBD2 covers 8 bases. CDR3 DNA sequence: TGCAGTGCTAGAGACCACCTCGGAGCGGGAGTTGTAGATACGCAGTATTTT. Its protein is CSARDHLGAGVVDTQYF.